This T cell receptor (beta chain) was captured by sequencing in a study of spatial heterogeneity in lung cancer. Overall study results and limits: Higher tumor mutation counts went along with higher counts of expanded intratumoral alpha and beta TCRs. Alpha chains reached an estimated coverage of about 7.2% of tumor T cells, and beta chains approximately 12%.

Within the sample, this clonotype is medium-sized. Antigen: not known. The time point denotes: sample taken at primary tumor resection. MiXCR, run by TCRdb on the 5' RACE reads, gives a single entry per CDR3 protein. Of around 1,600 distinct CDR3 sequences in the sample, around a sixth are singletons; the top ten hold 51%. This specimen was lung tumor tissue, taken at surgery. The TCR was taken from a male donor with early-stage non-small cell lung cancer.

CDR3 coding DNA: TGTGCCAGCCCTCTTCGGTCGAACACCGGGGAGCTGTTTTTT. Its protein is CASPLRSNTGELFF. The chain couples TRBV7-9 to TRBJ2-2, with unresolved D. The ends were cut back, 8 bases at V and 0 bases at J, with 10 bases in the middle. The germline V gene encodes CDR1 SEHNR and CDR2 FQNEAQ (reference sequence). CDR3 length equals 14 residues.